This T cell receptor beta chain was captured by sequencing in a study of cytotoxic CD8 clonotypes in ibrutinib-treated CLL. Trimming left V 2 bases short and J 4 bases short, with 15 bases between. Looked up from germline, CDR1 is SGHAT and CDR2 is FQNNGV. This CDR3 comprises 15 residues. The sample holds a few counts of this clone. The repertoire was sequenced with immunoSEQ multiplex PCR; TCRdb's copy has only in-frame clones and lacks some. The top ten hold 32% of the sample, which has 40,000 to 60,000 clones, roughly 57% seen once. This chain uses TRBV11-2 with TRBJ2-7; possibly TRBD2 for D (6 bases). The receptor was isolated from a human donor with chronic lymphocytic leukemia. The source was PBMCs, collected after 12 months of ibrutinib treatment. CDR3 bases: TGTGCCAGCAGCTTAAGGGGACTGACGATTTACGAGCAGTACTTC. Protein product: CASSLRGLTIYEQYF.